Ten or more counts support the clone carrying this T cell receptor beta chain. Its antigen is unidentified. Libraries were prepared by immunoSEQ multiplex PCR; TCRdb keeps only in-frame clonotypes and omits some of them. This sample has under 200,000 clones, with roughly nine tenths found just once. The entry originates in a study of cytomegalovirus exposure and HLA in healthy donors. On the study more broadly: The roughly 130 validation repertoires used the same platform as the approximately 670 first-cohort repertoires, a later analysis reported.

Study-wide results and caveats: The tendency of first-cohort TCR clusters to co-occur in the 120 or so validation repertoires was identified by a subsequent analysis. In vitro, a few CMV-associated chains proved specific for CMV antigens. Rare TCR sequences predominated, though certain public TCRs were found in many donors.

The CDR3 runs 13 residues. The germline CDR1 and CDR2 sequences are SGDLS and YYNGEE. The V end lost 4 bases, the J end lost 6 bases, and 13 bases lay between the germline ends. The chain recombines TRBV9 with TRBJ1-1; no reliable D call. The clonotype was recovered from a young woman in good health and CMV-seropositive. The sequenced sample consisted of PBMCs. CDR3: CASSRDTRSEAFF. Here the CDR3 DNA reads TGTGCCAGCAGCCGCGACACGAGATCTGAAGCTTTCTTT.